A single sample gave rise to the 9 T cell receptor beta chains below, sequenced in a study of blood T cells in healthy people across ages. A second PCR, run for roughly 7 to 12 cycles, used a sample-barcoded 5' primer plus a J-beta primer mix. TCRdb fed the 5' RACE reads into MiXCR, producing one record per CDR3 protein. The sample includes more than 550,000 distinct CDR3 sequences, 22% of them seen just once. The specimen was blood. Receptors were obtained from a man aged 65 to 79 in good health.

This clonotype was seen ten or more times. The chain uses TRBV15 and TRBJ2-5; the match to TRBD2 covers 7 bases. CDR3 length: 15 residues. V lost 2 bases and J lost 4; bases outside the gene matches: 7. Germline loops: CDR1 LNHNV, CDR2 YYDKDF (reference sequence). Written as DNA, the CDR3 is TGTGCCACCAGCAGATCACTAGCGACGGGAGAGACCCAGTACTTC. Protein product: CATSRSLATGETQYF.

This clonotype has only a few counts. The V gene is TRBV21-1, the J gene TRBJ2-5. The end of the DNA aligns better with TRBJ2-7, so the J call may be wrong. TRBV21-1 is assigned pseudogene status. The CDR3 extends over 14 amino acids. In nucleotides, the CDR3 is TGTGCCAGCAGCAAAATACCCTTCTCCTACGAGCAGTACGTC. Translation gives CASSKIPFSYEQYV.

The J gene is TRBJ1-4, the V gene TRBV12-3 or TRBV12-4; 11 nucleotides line up with TRBD1. The length of the CDR3 is 14 residues. Trimming took 6 bases from V and 10 from J; bases not matched to a gene: 7. The CDR3 DNA follows: TGTGCCAGCAGGCCTGGACAGGGGGCAGGAAAACTGTTTTTT. This codes for CASRPGQGAGKLFF.

V usage is TRBV12-3 or TRBV12-4 and J usage is TRBJ2-7; TRBD2 aligns across 10 bases. Germline trimming cut 6 bases from V and 6 bases from J; bases unmatched to any gene: 8. This CDR3 is 14 amino acids long. The CDR3 DNA sequence: TGTGCCAGCAGCACAGTTAGCGGGGGGACCGAGCAGTACTTC. It codes for CASSTVSGGTEQYF.

This chain links TRBV4-1 with TRBJ2-5, with TRBD2 matching 9 bases. Looked up from germline, CDR1 is MGHRA and CDR2 is YSYEKL. The CDR3 extends over 16 amino acids. Trimming removed 1 base from V and 4 bases from J; junction bases left unmatched: 7. CDR3 coding DNA: TGCGCCAGCAGCCAAGCCCGCGGGGGGGTCGTAGAGACCCAGTACTTC. It is translated as CASSQARGGVVETQYF.

A few counts support this clonotype. The V call is TRBV7-2, the J call TRBJ1-2, with D unresolved. V was clipped by 4 bases and J by 0 bases, with 9 bases between them. CDR1 SGHTA and CDR2 FQGNSA come from the germline V gene. The CDR3 totals 14 residues. The CDR3 region is CASSSRSTNYGYTF. In nucleotides, the CDR3 is TGTGCCAGCAGCTCCCGGTCCACTAACTATGGCTACACCTTC.

This clonotype was observed a handful of times. The V call is TRBV20-1, the J call TRBJ1-1; no clear D. The V end was cut by 6 bases, the J end by 6 bases, with 8 bases between. The length of the CDR3 is 10 residues. CDR1 is DFQATT and CDR2 is SNEGSKA in the germline V gene (reference sequence). As DNA, the CDR3 is TGCAGTGCGCCCCCCGCTGAAGCTTTCTTT. Translating gives CSAPPAEAFF.

J is TRBJ1-5 and V is TRBV2, with a weak D call TRBD1 (5 bases). V was trimmed by 4 bases and J by 1 base, leaving 14 bases between them. The length of the CDR3 is 16 residues. Germline V gene lookup returns CDR1 SNHLY and CDR2 FYNNEI. This chain's CDR3 is CASSAYGAVSNQPQHF. DNA for the CDR3: TGTGCCAGCAGTGCATATGGGGCAGTAAGCAATCAGCCCCAGCATTTT.

This clonotype was detected only a few times. The chain carries TRBV5-5 and TRBJ1-5; D uncertain. This CDR3 contains 16 residues. The germline V gene has CDR1 SGHKS and CDR2 YYEKEE (reference sequence). The ends were cut back, 1 base at V and 6 bases at J, with 17 bases in the middle. The CDR3 sequence is CASSLSGVSFGQPQHF. CDR3 sequence (DNA): TGTGCCAGCAGCTTGTCCGGGGTGAGCTTCGGTCAGCCCCAGCATTTT.